A selection of T cell receptor beta chains follows, all from one sample in a study of shared clonotypes between healthy human individuals. Produced via immunoSEQ multiplex PCR; TCRdb's table is partial and in-frame only. This table holds under 600,000 clones, 97% found once. Sample: naive CD4+ T cells sorted from blood. These receptors were taken from a woman aged 30 to 39 in good health. CDR3s include the opening cysteine and the closing phenylalanine or tryptophan. The order of the fields is CDR3 DNA, CDR3 protein, D gene, V gene, clone size, J gene. The D gene is left open where the match is weak. Only some rows state a clone size, as once, few, many or a class for expanded clones.

TGTGCCAGCAGTTTATACGGGACCCTTGTTCCCGGGGAGCTGTTTTTT,CASSLYGTLVPGELFF,NA,TRBV28,NA,TRBJ2-2
TGTGCCAGCAGTTTTCGGTGGGACTCCTACGAGCAGTACTTC,CASSFRWDSYEQYF,NA,TRBV27,NA,TRBJ2-7
TGTGCCAGCAGCACGTTCAGTGGGTCTGGAAACACCATATATTTT,CASSTFSGSGNTIYF,NA,TRBV6-5,NA,TRBJ1-3
TGTGCCTGGAGTGTACAGGTTGGGGAGTATGGCTACACCTTC,CAWSVQVGEYGYTF,NA,TRBV30,few,TRBJ1-2
TGTGCCAGCACCTCCGGCTGGGGGACGGAAGAGCAGTACTTC,CASTSGWGTEEQYF,NA,TRBV28,NA,TRBJ2-7
TGCAGCGTCGCTGACAGGGATCGTGGAATCCAGCCCCAGCATTTT,CSVADRDRGIQPQHF,TRBD1,TRBV29-1,NA,TRBJ1-5
TGCGCCAGCAGCTTGACTAGCGGGCAGAACACCGGGGAGCTGTTTTTT,CASSLTSGQNTGELFF,TRBD2,TRBV5-1,NA,TRBJ2-2
TGTGCCAGCAGCCCAAAACAGGGGGTCCAGCAGTACTTC,CASSPKQGVQQYF,TRBD1,TRBV7-9,few,TRBJ2-7
TGTGCCAGCAGGCGCCGGGACAGAACTGAAGCTTTCTTT,CASRRRDRTEAFF,TRBD1,TRBV6-5,NA,TRBJ1-1
TGTGCCAGCAGCCTATTCCTGACCGGGACAGGCTCCTATGGCTACACCTTC,CASSLFLTGTGSYGYTF,TRBD1,TRBV13,once,TRBJ1-2
TGTGCCAGCAGCCGGGGGCCTCCGCAGGGCACCGAGCAGTACTTC,CASSRGPPQGTEQYF,NA,TRBV7-3,NA,TRBJ2-7
TGCGCCAGCAGCCCTGGGGAAGGAATCCGTCAAGAGACCCAGTACTTC,CASSPGEGIRQETQYF,NA,TRBV5-1,NA,TRBJ2-5
TGCGCCAGCAGCACACGTCTGACCTCGGGAAACACCATATATTTT,CASSTRLTSGNTIYF,NA,TRBV4-1,NA,TRBJ1-3
TGTGCCAGCAGACAAGACAGGGCCCAAGAGACCCAGTACTTC,CASRQDRAQETQYF,TRBD1,TRBV28,once,TRBJ2-5
TGTGCCAGTACCAAGACCAGGACAGTTGATGGCTACACCTTC,CASTKTRTVDGYTF,NA,TRBV19,NA,TRBJ1-2
TGTGCCAGCAGTACCCGCGGACAGACGTATAATTCACCCCTCCACTTT,CASSTRGQTYNSPLHF,NA,TRBV28,NA,TRBJ1-6
TGTGCCAGCAGTGACGGTCCAGAGAATCAGCCCCAGCATTTT,CASSDGPENQPQHF,NA,TRBV2,NA,TRBJ1-5
TGTGCCAGCAGTAGGTCAGGGGAAGGAAACACCATATATTTT,CASSRSGEGNTIYF,NA,TRBV6-5,NA,TRBJ1-3
TGTGCCAGTAGTGCCCGGGGGGCCCCTAGCACAGATACGCAGTATTTT,CASSARGAPSTDTQYF,NA,TRBV19,NA,TRBJ2-3
TGTGCCAGCAGCGCAAATCAGGACACTGAAGCTTTCTTT,CASSANQDTEAFF,NA,TRBV5-4,NA,TRBJ1-1
TGTGCCAGCAGCTTAGGTTTGAATGATATCTATGGCTACACCTTC,CASSLGLNDIYGYTF,NA,TRBV6-1,NA,TRBJ1-2
TGTGCCAGCAGCCTTACGGGGGCGGGAACTGAAGCTTTCTTT,CASSLTGAGTEAFF,NA,TRBV7-9,NA,TRBJ1-1
TGTGCCAGTAGTCTTCTGGGACAGGGGTTTGAAAAACTGTTTTTT,CASSLLGQGFEKLFF,TRBD1,TRBV19,once,TRBJ1-4
TGTGCCAGTCCTACCTCGGGCGGGACCCAAGAGACCCAGTACTTC,CASPTSGGTQETQYF,NA,TRBV2,NA,TRBJ2-5
NA,CASSLRQQGVESQYF,NA,TRBV5-1,NA,TRBJ2-5
TGTGCCAGCAGTGGGGTGGGACAGGGGACGGGGGAGCAGTACTTC,CASSGVGQGTGEQYF,TRBD1,TRBV2,NA,TRBJ2-7
TGTGCCAGCAGTTTCGGCGGGACTAGCAATCAGCCCCAGCATTTT,CASSFGGTSNQPQHF,NA,TRBV28,NA,TRBJ1-5
TGCACCAGCAGCGCACGACTCCTCAATGAGCAGTTCTTC,CTSSARLLNEQFF,NA,TRBV1,NA,TRBJ2-1
TGTGCCAGCAGCTTTACGGGAGGAGGGGAGACCCAGTACTTC,CASSFTGGGETQYF,TRBD2,TRBV11-2,NA,TRBJ2-5
TGTGCCAGCAGCGACCTAGCGGATCGATACGAGCAGTACTTC,CASSDLADRYEQYF,TRBD2,TRBV7-6,NA,TRBJ2-7
TGTGCCAGCAGTCCCGCTAGCGGGAGGAACACCGGGGAGCTGTTTTTT,CASSPASGRNTGELFF,TRBD2,TRBV28,NA,TRBJ2-2
TGTGCCAGCAGTGACCCGGGACAGGGAAGCCAGCCCCAGCATTTT,CASSDPGQGSQPQHF,TRBD1,TRBV28,NA,TRBJ1-5
TGTGCCAGCAGTTCCCCGCCGGGCCGGACCACAGATACGCAGTATTTT,CASSSPPGRTTDTQYF,NA,TRBV28,NA,TRBJ2-3
TGTGCCAGCAGCAAGGGACAGGGGGCTACTGAAGCTTTCTTT,CASSKGQGATEAFF,TRBD1,TRBV6-1,NA,TRBJ1-1
TGTGCCAGCAGCTTAGAGTCTGCGGGCTATGGCTACACCTTC,CASSLESAGYGYTF,NA,TRBV7-9,NA,TRBJ1-2
TGCGCCAGCAGCCTAAGACAGGGCCGAGTTTACACTGAAGCTTTCTTT,CASSLRQGRVYTEAFF,TRBD1,TRBV5-1,NA,TRBJ1-1
TGTGCCAGCAGTACAGCGGGAGGGCCCCGAGACAATGAGCAGTTCTTC,CASSTAGGPRDNEQFF,TRBD2,TRBV28,NA,TRBJ2-1
TGTGCCATCAGTGAGCCCGGGACGGGGACCTACGAGCAGTACTTC,CAISEPGTGTYEQYF,NA,TRBV10-3,NA,TRBJ2-7
TGCGCCAGCAGCTCAGCCTTCCCCGAGCAGTACTTC,CASSSAFPEQYF,NA,TRBV5-1,NA,TRBJ2-7
TGCGCCAGCAGCTTGGGACAGGGTCTCCACGAGCAGTACTTC,CASSLGQGLHEQYF,TRBD1,TRBV5-1,NA,TRBJ2-7
TGTGCCAGCTCAAGGGACCGCGGGGTGAACACCGGGGAGCTGTTTTTT,CASSRDRGVNTGELFF,NA,TRBV18,NA,TRBJ2-2
TGTGCCAGCAGTTTAAAGGACGGTTACGAGCAGTACTTC,CASSLKDGYEQYF,NA,TRBV27,NA,TRBJ2-7
TGTGCCAGCAGCGTAGTTTTTGGCAGCGAACTGTTTTTT,CASSVVFGSELFF,NA,TRBV9,NA,TRBJ1-4
TGCGCCAGCAGCTTGATGGACAGAGACTATGGCTACACCTTC,CASSLMDRDYGYTF,NA,TRBV5-1,NA,TRBJ1-2
TGTGCCAGCAGCTTAGACGGCACTTTCACTGAAGCTTTCTTT,CASSLDGTFTEAFF,NA,TRBV7-9,NA,TRBJ1-1
TGTGCCAGCTCCCCCGGGGACAGGCTTGAAGCTTTCTTT,CASSPGDRLEAFF,TRBD1,TRBV18,NA,TRBJ1-1
TGCGCCAGCAGCTTAAGACTAGCGGGATCCCCAGATACGCAGTATTTT,CASSLRLAGSPDTQYF,TRBD2,TRBV5-1,NA,TRBJ2-3
TGTGCCAGCAGCTTAGGCGGGAGCTCTGGGGCCAACGTCCTGACTTTC,CASSLGGSSGANVLTF,TRBD2,TRBV5-4,NA,TRBJ2-6
TGTGCCAGCAGGCTCGACGGAACCGGGGAGCTGTTTTTT,CASRLDGTGELFF,NA,TRBV28,once,TRBJ2-2
TGTGCCAGCAGTGGGACCGGAGATCAGCCCCAGCATTTT,CASSGTGDQPQHF,NA,TRBV2,NA,TRBJ1-5
TGTGCCAGCAGTTACTCGAGTAGGGCTGGGGCCAACGTCCTGACTTTC,CASSYSSRAGANVLTF,NA,TRBV6-5,once,TRBJ2-6
TGCGCCAGCAGCCACCACCCCGTACAGGGGGCCAAAGCGGGAGTCCCAGATACGCAGTATTTT,CASSHHPVQGAKAGVPDTQYF,NA,TRBV4-1,once,TRBJ2-3
TGTGCCAGCAGCTTCCCAGGAAGCACAGATACGCAGTATTTT,CASSFPGSTDTQYF,NA,TRBV5-6,NA,TRBJ2-3
TGCGCCAGCATACGACAGGGGGAGGGCGAGCAGTACTTC,CASIRQGEGEQYF,TRBD1,TRBV10-2,NA,TRBJ2-7
TGCGCCAGCAGTGGGGACATTAGCGCGGGGGAGACCCAGTACTTC,CASSGDISAGETQYF,NA,TRBV5-1,NA,TRBJ2-5
TGCGCCAGCAGCAAGGACAGGAGGGGAAAACTGTTTTTT,CASSKDRRGKLFF,TRBD1,TRBV5-1,NA,TRBJ1-4
TGTGCCAGCAGTCCCGGAGGGGTGGCGGGGTACTACAATGAGCAGTTCTTC,CASSPGGVAGYYNEQFF,NA,TRBV28,NA,TRBJ2-1
TGTGCCAGCAGTTTTGGGACAGTGAACACTGAAGCTTTCTTT,CASSFGTVNTEAFF,TRBD1,TRBV28,NA,TRBJ1-1